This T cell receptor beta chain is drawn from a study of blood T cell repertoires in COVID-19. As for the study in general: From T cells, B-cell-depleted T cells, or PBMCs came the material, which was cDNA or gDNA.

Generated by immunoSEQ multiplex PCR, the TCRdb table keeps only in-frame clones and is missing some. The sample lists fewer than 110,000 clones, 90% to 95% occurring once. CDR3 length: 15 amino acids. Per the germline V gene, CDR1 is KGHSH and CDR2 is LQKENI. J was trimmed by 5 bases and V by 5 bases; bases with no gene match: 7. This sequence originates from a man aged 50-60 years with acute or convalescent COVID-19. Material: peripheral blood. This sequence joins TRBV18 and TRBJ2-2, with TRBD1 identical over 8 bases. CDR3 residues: CASSYDRGTTGELFF. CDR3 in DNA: TGTGCCAGCTCATATGACAGGGGTACTACCGGGGAGCTGTTTTTT.